This is a list of T cell receptor beta chains from one sample in a study of Tregs in tolerant kidney transplant recipients. Method: immunoSEQ multiplex PCR; TCRdb's copy keeps in-frame clones and lacks some. The data show about 60,000 clones, with roughly 92% seen just once and approximately 11% held by the top ten. The material sequenced was CD8+ T cells from blood, taken before the transplant. These receptor sequences come from a human donor who received a combined kidney and bone marrow transplant. Each CDR3 is given with its conserved first and last residue. D genes are given only for firm matches. Expanded clones get a size class; other rows say once, few or many, or leave the size out.

J gene: TRBJ1-1
D gene: NA
V gene: TRBV5-4
clone size: NA
CDR3 protein: CASSHKGGENTEAFF
CDR3 DNA: TGTGCCAGCAGCCACAAGGGGGGGGAAAACACTGAAGCTTTCTTT

J gene: TRBJ2-5
D gene: TRBD1
V gene: TRBV7-9
clone size: NA
CDR3 protein: CASSSNRGVRETQYF
CDR3 DNA: TGTGCCAGCAGCTCGAACAGGGGGGTCCGGGAGACCCAGTACTTC

J gene: TRBJ2-5
D gene: TRBD2
V gene: TRBV2
clone size: NA
CDR3 protein: CASSPGTSVSETQYF
CDR3 DNA: TGTGCCAGCTCCCCCGGGACTAGCGTGTCAGAGACCCAGTACTTC

J gene: TRBJ2-5
D gene: NA
V gene: TRBV9
clone size: once
CDR3 protein: CASSVAGLQETQYF
CDR3 DNA: TGTGCCAGCAGCGTAGCCGGTTTACAAGAGACCCAGTACTTC

J gene: TRBJ2-7
D gene: TRBD2
V gene: TRBV13
clone size: NA
CDR3 protein: CASSQTVTSGRAKGEQYF
CDR3 DNA: TGTGCCAGCAGTCAAACAGTAACTAGCGGGAGGGCCAAGGGGGAGCAGTACTTC

J gene: TRBJ1-1
D gene: NA
V gene: TRBV9
clone size: NA
CDR3 protein: CASSSDSIVAFF
CDR3 DNA: TGTGCCAGCAGCTCGGACAGTATAGTAGCTTTCTTT

J gene: TRBJ1-1
D gene: TRBD1
V gene: TRBV30
clone size: NA
CDR3 protein: CALTGTANTEAFF
CDR3 DNA: TGTGCCTTAACCGGGACAGCGAACACTGAAGCTTTCTTT

J gene: TRBJ2-7
D gene: TRBD1
V gene: TRBV4-2
clone size: NA
CDR3 protein: CASSPGTAAPYEQYF
CDR3 DNA: TGTGCCAGCAGCCCCGGGACAGCAGCACCTTACGAGCAGTACTTC

J gene: TRBJ2-7
D gene: TRBD1
V gene: TRBV9
clone size: NA
CDR3 protein: CASSVAARAGGYEQYF
CDR3 DNA: TGTGCCAGCAGCGTAGCGGCCCGAGCAGGGGGCTACGAGCAGTACTTC

J gene: TRBJ2-7
D gene: NA
V gene: TRBV19
clone size: NA
CDR3 protein: CATSFGPDYEQYF
CDR3 DNA: TGTGCCACCTCCTTTGGGCCAGACTACGAGCAGTACTTC

J gene: TRBJ1-4
D gene: TRBD1
V gene: TRBV5-6
clone size: NA
CDR3 protein: CASSFGTGDEKLFF
CDR3 DNA: TGTGCCAGCAGCTTTGGGACAGGGGATGAAAAACTGTTTTTT

J gene: TRBJ1-1
D gene: NA
V gene: TRBV5-1
clone size: NA
CDR3 protein: CASSLDVNGGTEAFF
CDR3 DNA: TGCGCCAGCAGCTTGGACGTCAACGGGGGCACTGAAGCTTTCTTT

J gene: TRBJ2-5
D gene: NA
V gene: TRBV13
clone size: NA
CDR3 protein: CASSLRVVETQYF
CDR3 DNA: TGTGCCAGCAGCCTCAGGGTCGTGGAGACCCAGTACTTC

J gene: TRBJ1-3
D gene: NA
V gene: TRBV5-6
clone size: few
CDR3 protein: CASSADRNSGNTIYF
CDR3 DNA: TGTGCCAGCAGCGCAGACAGGAACTCTGGAAACACCATATATTTT

J gene: TRBJ2-2
D gene: TRBD1
V gene: TRBV7-3
clone size: NA
CDR3 protein: CASSSPRQGPNTGELFF
CDR3 DNA: TGTGCCAGCAGCTCTCCCAGACAGGGACCGAACACCGGGGAGCTGTTTTTT

J gene: TRBJ1-2
D gene: NA
V gene: TRBV19
clone size: NA
CDR3 protein: CASSGGAANYGYTF
CDR3 DNA: TGTGCCAGTAGCGGGGGGGCGGCTAACTATGGCTACACCTTC

J gene: TRBJ1-4
D gene: TRBD1
V gene: TRBV5-6
clone size: NA
CDR3 protein: CASSLGQGDEKLFF
CDR3 DNA: TGTGCCAGCAGCCTGGGACAGGGCGATGAAAAACTGTTTTTT

J gene: TRBJ2-6
D gene: NA
V gene: TRBV27
clone size: NA
CDR3 protein: CASSSIPRGGANVLTF
CDR3 DNA: TGTGCCAGCAGTTCCATCCCAAGAGGTGGGGCCAACGTCCTGACTTTC

J gene: TRBJ2-1
D gene: TRBD2
V gene: TRBV10-3
clone size: NA
CDR3 protein: CAILPGTSGDEQFF
CDR3 DNA: TGTGCCATCCTCCCCGGGACTAGCGGGGATGAGCAGTTCTTC

J gene: TRBJ2-7
D gene: NA
V gene: TRBV28
clone size: NA
CDR3 protein: CASSLPVWGPYEQYF
CDR3 DNA: TGTGCCAGCAGTTTACCCGTTTGGGGGCCCTACGAGCAGTACTTC

J gene: TRBJ2-2
D gene: NA
V gene: TRBV29-1
clone size: NA
CDR3 protein: CSVDGANTGELFF
CDR3 DNA: TGCAGCGTTGACGGGGCGAACACCGGGGAGCTGTTTTTT

J gene: TRBJ2-7
D gene: TRBD2
V gene: TRBV4-2
clone size: NA
CDR3 protein: CASSQGGVGGRTYEQYF
CDR3 DNA: TGTGCCAGCAGCCAGGGCGGGGTGGGCGGGAGGACCTACGAGCAGTACTTC

J gene: TRBJ1-3
D gene: NA
V gene: TRBV7-9
clone size: NA
CDR3 protein: CASSLVWRLSGNTIYF
CDR3 DNA: TGTGCCAGCAGCTTAGTTTGGCGGCTCTCTGGAAACACCATATATTTT

J gene: TRBJ1-3
D gene: NA
V gene: TRBV30
clone size: NA
CDR3 protein: CAWISSGNTIYF
CDR3 DNA: TGTGCCTGGATATCCTCTGGAAACACCATATATTTT

J gene: TRBJ2-1
D gene: TRBD2
V gene: TRBV27
clone size: NA
CDR3 protein: CASSGLAGGRDEQFF
CDR3 DNA: TGTGCCAGCTCGGGACTAGCGGGAGGGCGGGATGAGCAGTTCTTC

J gene: TRBJ1-2
D gene: NA
V gene: TRBV11-2
clone size: once
CDR3 protein: CASSFQIQSNYGYTF
CDR3 DNA: TGTGCCAGCAGCTTCCAAATACAGAGTAACTATGGCTACACCTTC

J gene: TRBJ1-6
D gene: NA
V gene: TRBV10-2
clone size: NA
CDR3 protein: CASSEEGASYNSPLHF
CDR3 DNA: TGCGCCAGCAGTGAGGAAGGGGCGAGCTATAATTCACCCCTCCACTTT

J gene: TRBJ2-2
D gene: NA
V gene: TRBV7-6
clone size: once
CDR3 protein: CASSSLGQNTGELFF
CDR3 DNA: TGTGCCAGCTCATCCCTAGGCCAGAACACCGGGGAGCTGTTTTTT

J gene: TRBJ2-3
D gene: NA
V gene: TRBV4-2
clone size: once
CDR3 protein: CASSQGGRYEQYF
CDR3 DNA: TGTGCCAGCAGCCAAGGTGGGCGATACGAGCAGTATTTT

J gene: TRBJ2-1
D gene: NA
V gene: TRBV9
clone size: NA
CDR3 protein: CASSFGAAEQFF
CDR3 DNA: TGTGCCAGCAGCTTTGGTGCTGCTGAGCAATTCTTC

J gene: TRBJ2-7
D gene: TRBD2
V gene: TRBV7-9
clone size: NA
CDR3 protein: CASSLSGGIAYEQYF
CDR3 DNA: TGTGCCAGCAGCTTGAGCGGGGGGATAGCCTACGAGCAGTACTTC

J gene: TRBJ1-2
D gene: NA
V gene: TRBV5-4
clone size: NA
CDR3 protein: CASSLNEPNGYTF
CDR3 DNA: TGTGCCAGCAGCTTGAATGAACCTAATGGCTACACCTTC

J gene: TRBJ1-6
D gene: NA
V gene: TRBV9
clone size: NA
CDR3 protein: CASSVDGGGDNSPLHF
CDR3 DNA: TGTGCCAGCAGCGTCGACGGCGGGGGTGATAATTCACCCCTCCACTTT

J gene: TRBJ1-3
D gene: NA
V gene: TRBV19
clone size: NA
CDR3 protein: CASSFGGNTIYF
CDR3 DNA: TGTGCCAGTAGTTTCGGCGGGAACACCATATATTTT

J gene: TRBJ2-5
D gene: TRBD2
V gene: TRBV7-2
clone size: NA
CDR3 protein: CASGVAGGPQETQYF
CDR3 DNA: TGTGCCAGCGGGGTAGCGGGGGGACCGCAAGAGACCCAGTACTTC

J gene: TRBJ1-2
D gene: NA
V gene: TRBV27
clone size: NA
CDR3 protein: CASSFGRGNYGYTF
CDR3 DNA: TGTGCCAGCAGTTTTGGCCGGGGGAACTATGGCTACACCTTC

J gene: TRBJ1-1
D gene: TRBD1
V gene: TRBV20-1
clone size: NA
CDR3 protein: CSAHTGGEAFF
CDR3 DNA: TGCAGTGCTCATACAGGGGGTGAAGCTTTCTTT

J gene: TRBJ2-1
D gene: TRBD1
V gene: TRBV5-6
clone size: NA
CDR3 protein: CASSLGRGHEQFF
CDR3 DNA: TGTGCCAGCAGCTTGGGCAGGGGGCATGAGCAGTTCTTC

J gene: TRBJ1-1
D gene: NA
V gene: TRBV15
clone size: NA
CDR3 protein: CATSRAQGLNTEAFF
CDR3 DNA: TGTGCCACCAGCAGAGCCCAGGGGTTGAACACTGAAGCTTTCTTT

J gene: TRBJ2-3
D gene: NA
V gene: TRBV11-2
clone size: NA
CDR3 protein: CASSVLTSGADTQYF
CDR3 DNA: TGTGCCAGCAGCGTATTGACCTCAGGGGCAGATACGCAGTATTTT

J gene: TRBJ2-1
D gene: NA
V gene: TRBV7-9
clone size: NA
CDR3 protein: CASMSGATNNEQFF
CDR3 DNA: TGTGCCAGCATGAGCGGTGCAACGAACAATGAGCAGTTCTTC

J gene: TRBJ1-2
D gene: TRBD1
V gene: TRBV27
clone size: medium-sized
CDR3 protein: CASSTRPTGVYGYTF
CDR3 DNA: TGTGCCAGCAGTACCAGACCGACAGGGGTTTATGGCTACACCTTC

J gene: TRBJ1-4
D gene: NA
V gene: TRBV13
clone size: NA
CDR3 protein: CASSLTGEKLFF
CDR3 DNA: TGTGCCAGCAGCTTAACGGGGGAAAAACTGTTTTTT

J gene: TRBJ2-5
D gene: TRBD2
V gene: TRBV18
clone size: NA
CDR3 protein: CASSPELAVETQYF
CDR3 DNA: TGTGCCAGCTCACCTGAACTAGCGGTGGAGACCCAGTACTTC

J gene: TRBJ1-4
D gene: NA
V gene: TRBV11-3
clone size: NA
CDR3 protein: CASSLDHWGVEEKLFF
CDR3 DNA: TGTGCCAGCAGCTTAGATCATTGGGGGGTAGAAGAAAAACTGTTTTTT

J gene: TRBJ1-1
D gene: TRBD1
V gene: TRBV11-1
clone size: once
CDR3 protein: CASSFPGGDEAFF
CDR3 DNA: TGTGCCAGCAGCTTCCCAGGGGGAGATGAAGCTTTCTTT

J gene: TRBJ1-2
D gene: NA
V gene: TRBV9
clone size: NA
CDR3 protein: CASSVVDSANYGYTF
CDR3 DNA: TGTGCCAGCAGCGTAGTGGACAGTGCTAACTATGGCTACACCTTC

J gene: TRBJ1-2
D gene: TRBD1
V gene: TRBV19
clone size: NA
CDR3 protein: CASSINRGANYGYTF
CDR3 DNA: TGTGCCAGTAGTATCAACAGGGGAGCTAACTATGGCTACACCTTC

J gene: TRBJ1-1
D gene: TRBD1
V gene: TRBV9
clone size: NA
CDR3 protein: CASSVKDRGRQAEAFF
CDR3 DNA: TGTGCCAGCAGCGTAAAGGACAGGGGGCGCCAAGCTGAAGCTTTCTTT

J gene: TRBJ2-7
D gene: TRBD1
V gene: TRBV7-9
clone size: NA
CDR3 protein: CASSWDRGAYEQYF
CDR3 DNA: TGTGCCAGCAGCTGGGACAGGGGAGCCTACGAGCAGTACTTC

J gene: TRBJ2-7
D gene: TRBD2
V gene: TRBV6-6
clone size: NA
CDR3 protein: CASSYGGDSYEQYF
CDR3 DNA: TGTGCCAGCAGTTACGGGGGGGATAGCTACGAGCAGTACTTC

J gene: TRBJ1-2
D gene: NA
V gene: TRBV11-2
clone size: NA
CDR3 protein: CASSLGTGYGYTF
CDR3 DNA: TGTGCCAGCAGCCTTGGGACTGGCTATGGCTACACCTTC

J gene: TRBJ1-6
D gene: NA
V gene: TRBV13
clone size: NA
CDR3 protein: CASSLLSGSGYNSPLHF
CDR3 DNA: TGTGCCAGCAGCTTATTATCAGGTTCGGGGTATAATTCACCCCTCCACTTT

J gene: TRBJ2-1
D gene: TRBD2
V gene: TRBV5-1
clone size: NA
CDR3 protein: CASSLGLAGLGYNEQFF
CDR3 DNA: TGCGCCAGCAGCCTGGGACTAGCGGGATTAGGGTACAATGAGCAGTTCTTC

J gene: TRBJ1-1
D gene: NA
V gene: TRBV30
clone size: NA
CDR3 protein: CAWTEVGNTEAFF
CDR3 DNA: TGTGCCTGGACTGAGGTTGGGAACACTGAAGCTTTCTTT